Listed here is a single T cell receptor beta chain. Its target is not known. Trimming pared 1 base from V and 4 bases from J, leaving 8 bases between. The CDR3 extends over 13 amino acids. Looked up from germline, CDR1 is SGHVS and CDR2 is FQNEAQ. The record originates from a study of shared clonotypes between healthy human individuals. In the study overall: Researchers drew samples from two women and a few men aged 18 to 49.

Study observations and caveats: As a rule, naive subsets had a larger estimated richness than memory subsets.

TCRdb keeps only in-frame clones here, not all; method: immunoSEQ multiplex PCR. Altogether approximately 1.4 million clones are present, 95% to 99% being singletons, with the ten largest covering 0.4% to 0.45%. The genes are TRBV7-8 and TRBJ2-7; D gene ambiguous. Sample: naive CD4+ T cells sorted from blood. Subset: CD45RA+ positively selected. The source of this sequence is a man aged 30-40 years in good health. CDR3 region: CASSLEVGYEQYF. DNA of the CDR3: TGTGCCAGCAGCTTAGAGGTGGGGTACGAGCAGTACTTC.